What follows are 30 T cell receptor beta chains derived from one specimen sequenced in a study of cytotoxic CD8 clonotypes in ibrutinib-treated CLL. Sequenced by immunoSEQ multiplex PCR; TCRdb stores in-frame clones only, minus some. The sample has more than 85,000 clones, 75% to 80% seen once. This specimen consisted of PBMCs, obtained after 24 months of ibrutinib treatment. These receptors were collected from a human donor with chronic lymphocytic leukemia.

This rearrangement joins TRBV27 to TRBJ1-1; possibly TRBD1 for D (5 bases). CDR3 length: 14 amino acids. The V gene lost 3 bases and the J gene lost 2 bases, with 10 bases spanning the gap. The germline gives CDR1 MNHEY, CDR2 SMNVEV (reference sequence). The CDR3 DNA reads TGTGCCAGCAGTTTCTGGGGGGGAAACACTGAAGCTTTCTTT. It encodes CASSFWGGNTEAFF.

The rearrangement uses TRBV6-1 and TRBJ2-5; 8 bases match TRBD2. V lost 7 bases and J lost 7; bases outside the gene matches: 14. The CDR3 sequence is 15 residues long. The germline V gene has CDR1 MNHNS and CDR2 SASEGT. The CDR3 DNA follows: TGTGCCAGCAACCGGGGACTAGGGATTGAGGTGACCCAGTACTTC. The encoded protein is CASNRGLGIEVTQYF.

This clone was observed a few times. The chain is built from TRBV19 and TRBJ1-5, with 10 nucleotides matching TRBD1. The V gene end was trimmed by 9 bases and the J gene end by 9 bases; junction bases not matched to a gene: 5. This CDR3 has 12 residues. CDR1 is LNHDA and CDR2 is SQIVND in the germline V gene (reference sequence). The CDR3 sequence is CASRDRGRPQHF. The DNA for the CDR3 is TGTGCCAGCCGGGACAGGGGTCGGCCCCAGCATTTT.

The V and J genes are TRBV6-1 and TRBJ1-2; D gene uncertain. V was cut by 6 bases and J by 6 bases, with 5 bases left in between. This CDR3 is built from 10 residues. Germline V gene lookup returns CDR1 MNHNS and CDR2 SASEGT. In DNA form, the CDR3 reads TGTGCCAGCAGGGAGGATGGCTACACCTTC. Encoded protein: CASREDGYTF.

This chain connects TRBV27 to TRBJ1-5, with D unresolved. There are 15 residues in the CDR3. CDR1 MNHEY and CDR2 SMNVEV come from the germline V gene (reference sequence). Trimming took off 5 bases at V and 0 bases at J, with 11 bases between the two ends. The CDR3 DNA is TGTGCCAGCAGTAACACCGCGGGTAGCAATCAGCCCCAGCATTTT. This sequence encodes CASSNTAGSNQPQHF.

The V gene is TRBV7-2, the J gene TRBJ2-7; a possible D gene is TRBD2 (6 bases). The CDR3 consists of 14 residues. The germline gives CDR1 SGHTA, CDR2 FQGNSA. V was pared by 5 bases and J by 3 bases, with 14 bases between. CDR3 loop: CASSTRTTFYEQYF. For the CDR3, the DNA is TGTGCCAGCAGCACGCGGACTACTTTCTACGAGCAGTACTTC.

The rearrangement links TRBV28 to TRBJ1-4; tentatively, D is TRBD1 (6 bases). The CDR3 runs to 15 residues. Germline V lookup: CDR1 MDHEN, CDR2 SYDVKM. Trimming pared 6 bases from V and 4 bases from J, leaving 15 bases between. The CDR3 here is CASRSDRTGNEKLFF. The CDR3 DNA reads TGTGCCAGCAGGAGTGACAGGACCGGTAATGAAAAACTGTTTTTT. Looking up the rest from reference TRBV28 and TRBJ1-4 gives the full variable domain: DVKVTQSSRYLVKRTGEKVFLECVQDMDHENMFWYRQDPGLGLRLIYFSYDVKMKEKGDIPEGYSVSREKKERFSLILESASTNQTSMYLCASRSDRTGNEKLFFGSGTQLSVL.

The chain recombines TRBV5-5 with TRBJ1-4; D possibly corresponds to TRBD1 (5 bases). This CDR3 contains 15 residues. The germline V and J ends were trimmed by 4 bases and 8 bases, with 18 bases remaining between them. Germline CDR1 is SGHKS and CDR2 is YYEKEE (reference sequence). The CDR3 loop is CASSQFGGDEEKLFF. CDR3 bases: TGTGCCAGCAGCCAATTTGGAGGGGACGAAGAAAAACTGTTTTTT.

The chain couples TRBV6-1 to TRBJ2-5; the D gene could be TRBD1 or TRBD2 (6 bases each). V lost 11 bases to trimming and J lost 5 bases, with 15 bases between them. Germline assignment: CDR1 MNHNS and CDR2 SASEGT. This CDR3 is built from 12 residues. CDR3 sequence (DNA): TGTGCCTGTAGGGGGGTCTGGGAGACCCAGTACTTC. Residues: CACRGVWETQYF.

This clone turned up a few times. The chain recombines TRBV18 with TRBJ1-5; 10 bases map to TRBD1. CDR1 is KGHSH, CDR2 LQKENI, per germline. The CDR3 extends over 15 amino acids. With 0 bases clipped from V and 6 bases from J, the junction kept 2 bases outside the gene matches. CDR3 sequence reads: CASSPPGQGSQPQHF. The CDR3 coding sequence is TGTGCCAGCTCACCACCGGGACAGGGGTCTCAGCCCCAGCATTTT.

This chain links TRBV11-2 with TRBJ2-5, with 9 bases fitting TRBD1. The germline gives CDR1 SGHAT, CDR2 FQNNGV. The CDR3 spans 15 residues. J was trimmed by 5 bases and V by 5 bases; bases with no gene match: 9. CDR3 sequence: CASSDRDREPETQYF. In DNA, the CDR3 is TGTGCCAGCAGCGACCGGGACAGGGAGCCTGAGACCCAGTACTTC.

This clone has just a few counts. This chain uses TRBV15 with TRBJ1-1, with D perhaps TRBD1 (5 bases). Trimming took 0 bases from V and 4 from J, leaving 12 bases between them. Germline V gene data show CDR1 as LNHNV and CDR2 as YYDKDF (reference sequence). The CDR3 has 15 amino acids. CDR3 coding DNA: TGTGCCACCAGCAGAGATATACGGAGGGGCACTGAAGCTTTCTTT. It specifies CATSRDIRRGTEAFF.

The V gene is TRBV10-3, the J gene TRBJ1-2, with TRBD1 as a possible D gene (5 bases). The V gene lost 4 bases and the J gene lost 3 bases, with 12 bases spanning the gap. The CDR3 covers 14 residues. Germline CDR1 and CDR2: ENHRY and SYGVKD. This CDR3 is CAISVLRGDYGYTF. The CDR3 DNA is TGTGCCATCAGTGTCCTTCGGGGGGACTATGGCTACACCTTC.

The rearrangement joins TRBV28 to TRBJ1-2, with TRBD1 matching 7 bases. Germline CDR1 and CDR2: MDHEN and SYDVKM. The CDR3 runs to 14 residues. After removal of 6 bases from V and 8 bases from J, the junction contained 12 bases not matched to a gene. CDR3 sequence: CASRNPGQLVGYTF. As DNA, the CDR3 is TGTGCCAGCAGGAATCCGGGACAGCTAGTGGGCTACACCTTC.

The chain uses TRBV7-6 and TRBJ2-1; 7 positions match TRBD2. V gave up 1 base and J gave up 8 bases; unmatched junction bases: 5. Germline V lookup: CDR1 SGHVS, CDR2 FNYEAQ. The CDR3 runs to 14 residues. CDR3 amino acids: CASSLVGTNDEQFF. The CDR3, as DNA: TGTGCCAGCAGCTTAGTCGGGACTAACGATGAGCAGTTCTTC.

J is TRBJ2-7 and V is TRBV28, with TRBD2 matching 7 bases. Trimming took 5 bases from V and 0 from J; bases not matched to a gene: 4. Germline V CDR1 and CDR2: MDHEN, SYDVKM. This CDR3 region has 14 residues. This CDR3 reads CASSARGVSYEQYF. The CDR3, as DNA: TGTGCCAGCAGTGCCCGGGGGGTCTCCTACGAGCAGTACTTC.

The V call is TRBV7-9, the J call TRBJ1-3; D might be TRBD1 (6 bases). Between the trimmed V and J ends, which lost 5 bases and 0 bases, there was a span of 14 bases. The CDR3 runs 16 residues. Germline values: CDR1 SEHNR, CDR2 FQNEAQ (reference sequence). The CDR3 sequence: CASSVDSGASGNTIYF. The CDR3 nucleotides read TGTGCCAGCAGCGTGGACAGCGGGGCCTCTGGAAACACCATATATTTT.

The J gene is TRBJ1-3, the V gene TRBV27; D not resolved. The germline V gene encodes CDR1 MNHEY and CDR2 SMNVEV (reference sequence). This CDR3 region has 15 residues. Trimming cost V 2 bases and J 0 bases, with 8 bases left between them. Here the CDR3 reads CASSLGRASGNTIYF. DNA for the CDR3: TGTGCCAGCAGTTTAGGACGGGCCTCTGGAAACACCATATATTTT.

This sequence joins TRBV27 and TRBJ2-7, with D possibly TRBD1 on 5 matching bases. Per germline, CDR1 MNHEY and CDR2 SMNVEV (reference sequence). This CDR3 is built from 13 residues. V was trimmed by 5 bases and J by 0 bases, leaving 8 bases between them. CDR3 DNA sequence: TGTGCCAGCAGTCAGGGAATCTCCTACGAGCAGTACTTC. It codes for CASSQGISYEQYF.

The table lists this clone with a count of one. The CDR3 protein is CASRDGARNQPQHF. Written as DNA, the CDR3 is TGTGCCAGTAGGGACGGGGCGCGGAATCAGCCCCAGCATTTT. The rearrangement joins TRBV19 to TRBJ1-5, with D maybe TRBD1 (5 bases). In germline, CDR1 is LNHDA, CDR2 SQIVND (reference sequence). Trimming took 6 bases from V and 4 from J, leaving 13 bases between them. The CDR3 contains 14 residues.

This chain connects TRBV7-3 to TRBJ2-1; 7 bases are shared with TRBD2. J was trimmed by 3 bases and V by 5 bases; bases with no gene match: 7. Germline V lookup: CDR1 SGHTA, CDR2 FQGTGA. CDR3 size: 15 residues. The DNA of the CDR3 is TGTGCCAGCAGCGCCGGCCGCGGGGGCTACAATGAGCAGTTCTTC. This translates into CASSAGRGGYNEQFF. The whole variable domain, remainder taken from reference TRBV7-3 and TRBJ2-1, is GAGVSQTPSNKVTEKGKYVELRCDPISGHTALYWYRQSLGQGPEFLIYFQGTGAADDSGLPNDRFFAVRPEGSVSTLKIQRTERGDSAVYLCASSAGRGGYNEQFFGPGTRLTVL.

This chain's CDR3 is CASSFSVAETQYF. In nucleotides, the CDR3 is TGTGCCAGCAGCTTTAGTGTTGCGGAGACCCAGTACTTC. The gene calls are TRBV5-6 and TRBJ2-5; D remains ambiguous. CDR1 and CDR2 (germline): SGHDT, YYEEEE. This CDR3 is 13 amino acids long. V was trimmed by 2 bases and J by 5 bases, leaving 10 bases between them.

The V and J genes are TRBV6-5 and TRBJ2-7, with D unresolved. Per the germline V gene, CDR1 is MNHEY and CDR2 is SVGAGI. V gave up 4 bases and J gave up 3 bases, with 4 bases separating them. The CDR3 has 11 amino acids. The CDR3 DNA is TGTGCCAGCAGTTCATACTACGAGCAGTACTTC. As protein: CASSSYYEQYF.

This clone was seen only once. The chain uses TRBV5-1 and TRBJ2-1; a weak D match, TRBD1 (6 bases). The CDR3 length is 15 residues. From germline, CDR1 is SGHRS and CDR2 YFSETQ. With 4 bases removed from V and 0 bases from J, the gap between germline ends came to 11 bases. The CDR3 bases are TGCGCCAGCAGCCCAACAGGGAGCTCCTACAATGAGCAGTTCTTC. It encodes CASSPTGSSYNEQFF.

This chain joins TRBV7-2 and TRBJ1-2; no firm D call. With 3 bases removed from V and 4 bases from J, the gap between germline ends came to 12 bases. The CDR3 is made up of 14 amino acids. Looked up from germline, CDR1 is SGHTA and CDR2 is FQGNSA. Here the CDR3 reads CASSFTRTGYGYTF. The CDR3 DNA reads as TGTGCCAGCAGCTTCACGAGGACGGGCTATGGCTACACCTTC.

This clone was counted once. The V and J genes are TRBV28 and TRBJ2-7, with TRBD1 matching 10 bases. Germline V gives CDR1 MDHEN, CDR2 SYDVKM. CDR3 size: 15 residues. V shed 7 bases and J 2 bases; nucleotides not matched to a gene: 8. The CDR3: CASTLPGQGTYEQYF. DNA of the CDR3: TGTGCCAGCACTCTACCGGGACAGGGGACCTACGAGCAGTACTTC. Drawing the rest from reference TRBV28 and TRBJ2-7, the complete variable domain is DVKVTQSSRYLVKRTGEKVFLECVQDMDHENMFWYRQDPGLGLRLIYFSYDVKMKEKGDIPEGYSVSREKKERFSLILESASTNQTSMYLCASTLPGQGTYEQYFGPGTRLTVT.

The table lists this clone with a count of one. The rearrangement uses TRBV6-5 and TRBJ1-1; TRBD1 might be the D (6 bases). The CDR3 sequence is 14 residues long. V lost 4 bases, J lost 5 bases, and 14 bases lay in between. Germline lookup yields CDR1 MNHEY and CDR2 SVGAGI. The CDR3 spells CASSFRGGGTEAFF. As DNA, the CDR3 is TGTGCCAGCAGTTTTAGAGGGGGAGGGACTGAAGCTTTCTTT.

This clone was recorded a few times. V and J are TRBV6-5 and TRBJ2-5; 13 bases are shared with TRBD2. With 6 bases clipped from V and 6 bases from J, the junction kept 7 bases outside the gene matches. The germline gives CDR1 MNHEY, CDR2 SVGAGI. This CDR3 is built from 15 residues. The DNA of the CDR3 is TGTGCCAGCAGGGGTACTAGCGGGGGGGCGAAGACCCAGTACTTC. Its protein is CASRGTSGGAKTQYF.

The J gene is TRBJ2-7, the V gene TRBV25-1, with D maybe TRBD2 (6 bases). V lost 2 bases to trimming and J lost 7 bases, with 6 bases between them. The germline CDR1 and CDR2 sequences are MGHDK and SYGVNS. The CDR3 spans 11 residues. The CDR3 DNA reads as TGTGCCAGCAGTGAAGGGGGGGAGCAGTACTTC. Protein sequence: CASSEGGEQYF.

The V gene is TRBV5-6, the J gene TRBJ2-2; 9 bases map to TRBD2. The CDR3 contains 15 residues. The junction had 7 bases not matched to a gene; V was cut back by 6 bases and J by 4 bases. Germline loops: CDR1 SGHDT, CDR2 YYEEEE. The CDR3 is CASTLAGAITGELFF. CDR3 in DNA: TGTGCCAGCACCTTAGCGGGAGCTATCACCGGGGAGCTGTTTTTT.